Many counts were recorded for the clone carrying this TCR beta chain. These data belong to a study of spatial heterogeneity in lung cancer. V lost 4 bases and J lost 6, with 21 bases in between. CDR3 size: 16 residues. TCRdb called the 5' RACE reads again in MiXCR, with one record for every CDR3 protein. The table records 20,000 to 25,000 distinct CDR3 sequences, approximately 6.2% of them present only once. As to time point: sample taken at primary tumor resection. The authors sequenced whole RNA from tumor, nontumor lung or frozen PBMC without sorting. The material was PBMCs, obtained at surgery. V gene TRBV12-3 or TRBV12-4 combines with J gene TRBJ1-1, with a possible D match to TRBD1 (6 bases). This receptor was obtained from a male donor with early-stage non-small cell lung cancer. CDR3 nucleotide sequence: TGTGCCAGCAGTTCCTTAACGGGGGCGGAGGGGGCTGAAGCTTTCTTT. Encoded protein: CASSSLTGAEGAEAFF.